This TCR beta chain was sequenced for a study of cytomegalovirus exposure and HLA in healthy donors (dated by TCRdb to the late 2010s). With respect to the entire study: According to an earlier analysis of a few hundred of the donors, some 180 million T cells yielded roughly 100 million unique TCR beta sequences and 276 Gb of sequence data. The later analysis used no new phenotypic data to find candidate immune exposures, relying instead on TCR beta sequences and their occurrence across donors. To decide whether each TCR beta V gene segment behaved as functional or pseudogenic, an earlier analysis of some 570 of the donors relied on high-throughput TCR beta sequencing. A later genetic analysis used genome-wide SNP genotypes for about 65% of the roughly 670 donors, treating that subset as a discovery cohort. High-throughput TCR immunosequencing, statistical association of individual TCRs with disease status, and machine learning were combined to predict cytomegalovirus infection status. Roughly 300 gigabases of sequencing data and around 87 million unique TCR sequences were included in an early release covering roughly 600 HLA-typed donors. Of the roughly 410 genotyped donors, approximately 81% were placed in the genetic ancestry cluster associated with self-reported Caucasian donors. Typing coverage varied by locus: 629-630 donors for A, B, C, DRB1 and DQB1; about 520 for DQA1; some 610 for DPA1; about 450 for DPB1. Along with the roughly 700-subject first cohort, a separate validation cohort of around 110 different subjects was used. HLA typing included class I and class II loci at four-digit resolution. Among over 350 genotyped donors of the cohort, an average of around 240,000 unique TCR beta nucleotide sequences were sequenced per donor, about a sixth of them non-productive. Donor age, sex, ethnicity and CMV serostatus were compiled together with the repertoire data. The T cell repertoires of several hundred subjects were profiled by immunosequencing and related to cytomegalovirus serostatus. A few DR-DQ haplotypes were treated as single units for association and clustering because of strong linkage in the cohort. Every repertoire in the discovery cohort had been generated on one and the same sequencing platform. In a later analysis, previously published TCR beta repertoires from about 670 donors were re-analyzed and high-resolution HLA genotyping was added so that TCR occurrence patterns could be studied. The study was designed to test whether signatures of past pathogen exposure could be identified by cataloging public T cell receptors. Points the paper makes about the study in general: In vitro tests confirmed that a few of the cytomegalovirus-associated TCR beta chains recognize cytomegalovirus antigens. According to a later analysis, most CMV-associated TCR beta chains appeared to be HLA-restricted, and the HLA associations seemed to be driven largely by CMV exposure. V-gene and J-gene trimming of TCR beta chains was associated with a missense DCLRE1C variant in a later genetic analysis, and the association was replicated in an independent cohort. A later analysis found that HLA-associated TCR beta chains were more clonally expanded and had lower generation probabilities than equally common non-associated chains. Broadly in line with IMGT annotations, most TCR beta V segments showed up in productive rearrangements about 87% or about 30% of the time in an earlier analysis of several hundred of the donors. The authors suggested that the approach could potentially be generalized to other disease states and immunological phenotypes. A further reported finding was that TCR beta sequences accurately predicted the HLA-A and HLA-B alleles for most subjects in the first cohort. At a false discovery rate of 0.05, a later analysis linked roughly 17,000 TCR beta sequences to specific HLA alleles. Several of the top co-occurrence clusters appeared to be linked to parvovirus B19, influenza, CMV and Epstein-Barr virus, according to a later analysis. The only immune exposure information available for the cohort was CMV serostatus. Linkage disequilibrium might explain the correlated functional status among segregating V segments, but an unknown experimental factor could not be excluded. Most TCR sequences were observed very rarely across donors, whereas some public TCRs were present in many individuals. This cohort had only TCR beta chains sequenced, and the lack of alpha or paired-chain data limited which features could be detected. Because some donors lacked HLA typing at each locus, the association tests relied only on the typed subset. Fewer than 20 rarely observed V segments, including chromosome 9 orphons, were excluded from the earlier analysis of almost 600 of the donors because counts were too low. The sequencing pipeline was judged likely to have produced a cluster of highly shared sequence variants as a technical artifact. The study listed approximately 150 TCR beta chains as associated with cytomegalovirus. In a later analysis, TCR association rates were found to vary across HLA loci, with the most associated TCRs seen for DRB1 alleles and the fewest for HLA-C alleles. Cytomegalovirus status was reported to be diagnosed by the classifier with high specificity and sensitivity in both the original and validation cohorts. The 87-base-pair reads could not distinguish some IMGT-functional V segments, including TRBV6-2 and TRBV6-3, so those segments were excluded. According to a later genetic analysis, donors in an Asian-associated ancestry cluster had fewer N-insertions in productive TCRs than the approximately 610-donor mean. Roughly uniform sequencing depth across donors was assumed in presence/absence analyses, although this assumption may not hold. When HLA alleles, especially DR and DQ, strongly co-occurred, TCR associations were difficult to assign to individual alleles.

Library preparation was by the immunoSEQ multiplex PCR assay. For the multiplex PCR, a mixture combining 60 forward primers for TCR Vbeta segments and 13 reverse primers for TCR Jbeta segments was used. A multiplex PCR assay on genomic DNA amplified the CDR3 region of rearranged TCR beta genes. Amplified TCR beta libraries were sequenced as 87-base-pair reads on the Illumina HiSeq System. As for the authors' bioinformatics: A later analysis tallied 75 million to 95 million unique TCR beta chains across the 650 to 750 repertoires, and around 9.9 million of those chains were shared by two or more donors. Raw reads were error-corrected and collapsed into unique sequences with a nearest-neighbor algorithm that merged closely related sequences to remove PCR and sequencing errors. V, D and J gene segments were assigned by aligning CDR3 sequences to IMGT reference sequences. For a sequence to be retained, a match of at least six nucleotides was required to both a V gene segment and a J gene segment. Rearrangements were called productive when the CDR3 lacked stop codons and stayed in frame with V and J; all others were non-productive. Following IMGT convention, CDR3 was defined as the stretch from the second conserved V-encoded cysteine to the conserved J-encoded phenylalanine. In an earlier analysis of 550 to 650 of the donors, sequences lacking an unambiguous match to a single V gene segment were excluded. An earlier analysis of 587 of the donors called V segments functional above 56.7% productive rearrangements and segregating when the between-donor standard deviation exceeded 5%. A statistical classification framework was developed to diagnose cytomegalovirus status using the catalog of TCR beta chain sequences. A later analysis assigned V and J genes by comparing TCR nucleotide sequences with IMGT/GENE-DB human TR gene sequences. In a later analysis, CDR3 sequences and most-parsimonious VDJ recombination scenarios were assigned using the TCRdist pipeline. In a later analysis, each TCR beta chain was defined by its CDR3 amino acid sequence together with its V-gene family, and reads without a unique V-gene family were excluded. To address suspected cross-contamination and a sequencing artifact, a later analysis removed 592 highly shared, low-generation-probability nucleotide sequences. In a later analysis, a clonal expansion index was calculated for each public chain from normalized within-repertoire ranks of inferred template counts. Generation probabilities in a later analysis came from a VDJ recombination model fitted to out-of-frame rearrangements, and those results were checked against IGoR. A later analysis scored TCR-TCR, TCR-HLA and TCR-CMV co-occurrence with hypergeometric tests, applying a repertoire-size bias correction to TCR pairs. To estimate false discovery rates, a later analysis permuted the HLA or CMV assignments 20 times. A later analysis grouped co-occurring TCRs with DBSCAN, adding TCRdist sequence similarity when clustering within HLA-allele-positive subsets. Repertoires with fewer than 30,000 or more than 120,000 public chains, plus five repertoires with anomalous nucleotide sharing, were excluded from co-occurrence clustering. TCRdb's version of the immuneACCESS table is confined to in-frame rearrangements and falls short of the full clone set. An unresolved V gene accounts for under half of the shortfall where checked; the remainder is of unknown origin. That table gives V, J and clone size, and the DNA gave D and trimming. The sample has 170,000 or so clones on record, approximately 84% of them singletons. The ten largest make up 4.8% of the sample.

The cohort was made up of around 720 healthy bone marrow donors. Cohort members were all nominally healthy when sampled, although unrecorded immune exposures were likely present. The donor tested CMV seropositive and was one of the 289 seropositive cohort members. A peripheral blood sample was collected from each donor, and TCR beta sequencing was performed on peripheral blood mononuclear cells. Genomic DNA was extracted from the blood cell samples with the Qiagen DNeasy Blood Extraction Kit. The CDR3, cysteine through phenylalanine, is 13 amino acids long. Here the CDR3 DNA is all that survives: 39 bases in frame from base 1. Sequences SGHTA (CDR1) and FQGTGA (CDR2) are obtained from the germline V gene. V is cut by 5 bases and J by 5 bases, and the space between the germline ends is 9 bases. Details on this clone: Its recognized antigen is unknown. Base qualities are not recorded, but no much larger clone differs from it by a single base.

In this chain, TRBV7-3 is recombined with TRBJ2-2; TRBD1 is a possible D gene, resting on 6 matching bases. Input material: PBMCs. This sequence was found in a girl aged 5-17 years in good health and CMV-seropositive. The nucleotide sequence reads as follows: TGTGCCAGCAGCCTCGACAGGACCGGGGAGCTGTTTTTT. This encodes CASSLDRTGELFF.